These 26 T cell receptor beta chains were sequenced from one sample in a study of blood T cell repertoires in COVID-19. Sequenced by immunoSEQ multiplex PCR; TCRdb stores in-frame clones only, minus some. The sample records 200,000 to 300,000 clones, roughly 80% being singletons. Sample: peripheral blood. The receptors shown here come from a woman of 80 years or more with COVID-19, enrolled during active disease.

The chain has TRBV5-1 and TRBJ1-1, with D possibly TRBD1 on 5 matching bases. Looked up from germline, CDR1 is SGHRS and CDR2 is YFSETQ. The CDR3 length is 11 residues. Trimming pared 7 bases from V and 6 bases from J, leaving 10 bases between. The CDR3 DNA is TGCGCCAGCGCTACGGGGGCTGAAGCTTTCTTT. Translating gives CASATGAEAFF.

The sample holds many counts of this clone. The chain combines TRBV6-5 with TRBJ1-2, with 8 bases that match TRBD1. The CDR3 is 12 amino acids. Germline CDR1 MNHEY, CDR2 SVGAGI. V shed 7 bases, J shed 8 bases, and the junction held 6 bases outside the gene matches. CDR3 coding DNA: TGTGCCAGCACGGACAGGGCGGCAGGCTACACCTTC. It encodes CASTDRAAGYTF.

This clone has a single count. The sample carries other DNA sequences with the same CDR3. The gene calls are TRBV3-1 (or the pseudogene TRBV3-2) and TRBJ2-7; D gene unclear. The CDR3 is made up of 12 amino acids. Trimming removed 4 bases at V and 0 bases at J, with 4 bases between. CDR1 is LGHDT and CDR2 is YNNKEL in the germline V gene (reference sequence). The CDR3 nucleotides are TGTGCCAGCAGCCTGAGCTCCTACGAGCAGTACTTC. Its translation: CASSLSSYEQYF.

The chain couples TRBV6-6 to TRBJ2-1, with 9 bases aligning to TRBD2. V was pared by 4 bases and J by 3 bases, with 4 bases of the junction left unmatched. The length of the CDR3 is 15 residues. CDR1 and CDR2 (germline): MNHNY, SVGAGI (reference sequence). The CDR3 reads CASSLAGALYNEQFF. As DNA, the CDR3 is TGTGCCAGCAGTTTAGCGGGAGCTCTCTACAATGAGCAGTTCTTC.

J is TRBJ1-6 and V is TRBV9, with D unresolved. V dropped 3 bases and J dropped 7 bases, with 11 bases sitting between them. The CDR3 extends over 14 amino acids. The germline CDR1 and CDR2 sequences are SGDLS and YYNGEE. The CDR3 coding sequence is TGTGCCAGCAGCGGTCCCTTATCCAATTCACCCCTCCACTTT. Residues: CASSGPLSNSPLHF.

CDR3 DNA: TGTGCCAGCAGCGCCCTACCGGGACTAGCGGGGGGAGAGACCCAGTACTTC. It yields the protein CASSALPGLAGGETQYF. This sequence joins TRBV9 and TRBJ2-5, with 15 positions matching TRBD2. Germline loops: CDR1 SGDLS, CDR2 YYNGEE. J was trimmed by 4 bases and V by 3 bases; bases with no gene match: 7. CDR3 length: 17 residues.

The genes are TRBV16 and TRBJ1-2, with TRBD1 identical over 8 bases. Germline values: CDR1 KGHSY, CDR2 FQNENV. The junction had 13 bases not matched to a gene; V was cut back by 4 bases and J by 6 bases. CDR3 length: 16 residues. This CDR3 reads CASSPSRTGLLDGYTF. The CDR3 DNA sequence: TGTGCCAGCAGCCCATCACGGACAGGGCTTTTGGATGGCTACACCTTC.

This chain connects TRBV4-1 to TRBJ1-5; 8 positions agree with TRBD1. The CDR3 runs to 15 residues. The germline V gene has CDR1 MGHRA and CDR2 YSYEKL. Trimming at V came to 1 base and at J to 9 bases, leaving 8 bases not matched to a gene. The CDR3 DNA reads TGCGCCAGCAGCCAAGCGGACAGGGATGGGACGCCCCAGCATTTT. Translating it yields CASSQADRDGTPQHF.

There are a few counts of this clone. The chain uses TRBV23-1 and TRBJ1-3, with D possibly TRBD1 on 6 matching bases. TRBV23-1 is noted as an ORF with a role that remains uncertain. The V gene lost 6 bases and the J gene lost 5 bases, with 14 bases spanning the gap. The CDR3 totals 14 residues. CDR3 DNA sequence: TGCGCCAGCAGGTTCGACAGGCGGAGAAACACCATATATTTT. This codes for CASRFDRRRNTIYF.

The chain joins TRBV5-1 to TRBJ2-7; the match to TRBD2 covers 9 bases. The V segment lost 4 bases and the J segment 2 bases; nucleotides outside the gene matches: 19. CDR1 is SGHRS, CDR2 YFSETQ, per germline. CDR3 length: 19 amino acids. CDR3 in DNA: TGCGCCAGCAGCCCAAGACAGGGTTCAAAGGCGGGAGGGCCCTACGAGCAGTACTTC. Translation: CASSPRQGSKAGGPYEQYF.

V and J are TRBV6-5 and TRBJ1-5; perhaps TRBD1 as D (6 bases). Germline CDR1 MNHEY, CDR2 SVGAGI. The CDR3 has 15 residues. The ends were cut back, 6 bases at V and 6 bases at J, with 18 bases in the middle. This chain's CDR3 is CASSLQGGLGQPQHF. The CDR3 DNA is TGTGCCAGCAGCCTACAGGGTGGGCTGGGTCAGCCCCAGCATTTT.

V gene TRBV4-2 combines with J gene TRBJ2-7; tentatively, D is TRBD1 (6 bases). The ends were cut back, 4 bases at V and 9 bases at J, with 19 bases in the middle. From germline, CDR1 is LGHNA and CDR2 YNFKEQ. The CDR3 consists of 14 residues. CDR3 loop: CASSPYRDTIVQYF. Here the CDR3 DNA reads TGTGCCAGCAGCCCGTACCGGGACACGATAGTGCAGTACTTC.

This clone has only one observation. The chain uses TRBV5-1 and TRBJ1-5; 10 bases are a match to TRBD1. The CDR3 contains 14 residues. Germline assignment: CDR1 SGHRS and CDR2 YFSETQ. V lost 5 bases and J lost 7; bases outside the gene matches: 6. The CDR3 here is CASSPGTGEQPQHF. The CDR3 DNA follows: TGCGCCAGCAGTCCCGGGACAGGGGAACAGCCCCAGCATTTT.

The chain combines TRBV11-2 with TRBJ1-6; 7 nucleotides align to TRBD1. The CDR3 length is 14 residues. Germline CDR1 is SGHAT and CDR2 is FQNNGV. J was trimmed by 10 bases and V by 5 bases; bases with no gene match: 8. This CDR3 reads CASSGDSPRSPLHF. The CDR3 coding sequence is TGTGCCAGCAGCGGGGACAGTCCTAGATCACCCCTCCACTTT.

J is TRBJ2-2 and V is TRBV19; unclear D gene. CDR1 is LNHDA and CDR2 is SQIVND in the germline V gene (reference sequence). The CDR3 contains 13 residues. Between the trimmed V and J ends, which lost 5 bases and 1 base, there was a span of 5 bases. The DNA for the CDR3 is TGTGCCAGTAGTCTCAGGAACACCGGGGAGCTGTTTTTT. Protein sequence: CASSLRNTGELFF.

The chain has TRBV5-6 and TRBJ1-5, with 9 bases fitting TRBD1. This CDR3 contains 14 residues. CDR1 and CDR2 (germline): SGHDT, YYEEEE. V was clipped by 4 bases and J by 3 bases; unmatched bases: 2. The CDR3, as DNA: TGTGCCAGCAGCCGACAGGGGGACAATCAGCCCCAGCATTTT. It translates to CASSRQGDNQPQHF.

This chain connects TRBV5-4 to TRBJ1-6, with TRBD1 matching 7 bases. The junction had 13 bases not matched to a gene; V was cut back by 6 bases and J by 10 bases. In germline, CDR1 is SGHNT, CDR2 YYREEE (reference sequence). CDR3 size: 15 residues. The CDR3 DNA follows: TGTGCCAGCACCCCGTCCAACAGGGGCGAGTCACCCCTCCACTTT. Residues: CASTPSNRGESPLHF.

V usage is TRBV15 and J usage is TRBJ2-1; 7 nucleotides match TRBD1. CDR1 and CDR2 (germline): LNHNV, YYDKDF (reference sequence). The junction had 9 bases not matched to a gene; V was cut back by 0 bases and J by 4 bases. There are 17 residues in the CDR3. CDR3 DNA sequence: TGTGCCACCAGCAGAGATCATCCGGGACAGTATTACAATGAGCAGTTCTTC. It yields the protein CATSRDHPGQYYNEQFF.

There are a few counts of this clone. V usage is TRBV4-1 and J usage is TRBJ1-1, with TRBD1 identical over 8 bases. In germline, CDR1 is MGHRA, CDR2 YSYEKL. CDR3 length: 15 amino acids. The J segment lost 2 bases and the V segment lost 3 bases, leaving 5 bases of the junction unmatched. The CDR3 sequence is CASSHSRGQNTEAFF. DNA for the CDR3: TGCGCCAGCAGCCACAGCAGGGGGCAAAACACTGAAGCTTTCTTT.

The chain combines TRBV2 with TRBJ1-1; no clear D. Germline CDR1 SNHLY, CDR2 FYNNEI. Trimming took 6 bases from V and 2 from J, leaving 10 bases between them. The CDR3 is 13 amino acids. The CDR3 DNA sequence: TGTGCCAGCAGATTAGACACCAACACTGAAGCTTTCTTT. It specifies CASRLDTNTEAFF.

The chain has TRBV4-1 and TRBJ1-6, with D possibly being TRBD1 (5 bases). Germline V gene lookup returns CDR1 MGHRA and CDR2 YSYEKL. The CDR3 has 15 residues. V shed 0 bases and J shed 10 bases, with 13 bases lying between them. The CDR3: CASSQDIGESSPLHF. In DNA, the CDR3 is TGCGCCAGCAGCCAAGATATAGGGGAAAGCTCACCCCTCCACTTT.

The chain joins TRBV24-1 to TRBJ1-1; D possibly corresponds to TRBD1 (5 bases). Trimming removed 9 bases at V and 1 base at J, with 11 bases between. Germline assignment: CDR1 KGHDR and CDR2 SFDVKD. The CDR3 is made up of 13 amino acids. Here the CDR3 DNA reads TGTGCCACCGGAAACAGGTGGAACACTGAAGCTTTCTTT. Translation: CATGNRWNTEAFF.

V is TRBV2 and J is TRBJ2-1; TRBD1 matches at 9 bases. The CDR3 runs 14 residues. V lost 8 bases and J lost 9; bases outside the gene matches: 11. CDR1 is SNHLY and CDR2 is FYNNEI in the germline V gene. As DNA, the CDR3 is TGTGCCAGCCTATTTAATACAGGGGGCGCTGAGCAGTTCTTC. This translates into CASLFNTGGAEQFF.

The chain combines TRBV7-3 with TRBJ2-7; TRBD2 matches at 10 bases. V lost 1 base, J lost 4 bases, and 28 bases stayed unmatched. Germline V lookup: CDR1 SGHTA, CDR2 FQGTGA. The CDR3 runs to 23 residues. DNA for the CDR3: TGTGCCAGCAGCTTAAGTCCTTTGGGGCGGGTCGTGCGAACTAGCGGGGAATCATACGAGCAGTACTTC. It encodes CASSLSPLGRVVRTSGESYEQYF.

The chain has TRBV7-2 and TRBJ2-7; 7 nucleotides line up with TRBD1. The CDR3 contains 14 residues. Germline CDR1 reads SGHTA; CDR2 reads FQGNSA. Losses at the gene ends were 1 base for V and 2 bases for J; bases not matched to a gene: 2. The CDR3 region has the DNA TGTGCCAGCAGCTTAGTAGGGGGCCCCTACGAGCAGTACTTC. It specifies CASSLVGGPYEQYF.

This chain connects TRBV7-8 to TRBJ2-4, with D maybe TRBD1 (8 bases). In germline, CDR1 is SGHVS, CDR2 FQNEAQ. CDR3 length: 20 amino acids. Trimming left V 1 base short and J 0 bases short, with 22 bases between. CDR3 coding DNA: TGTGCCAGCAGCTTAGAGGGGGGGGGACAGGCCCATCGAGCCAAAAACATTCAGTACTTC. It codes for CASSLEGGGQAHRAKNIQYF. The full variable domain, completed using reference TRBV7-8 and TRBJ2-4, is GAGVSQSPRYKVAKRGQDVALRCDPISGHVSLFWYQQALGQGPEFLTYFQNEAQLDKSGLPSDRFFAERPEGSVSTLKIQRTQQEDSAVYLCASSLEGGGQAHRAKNIQYFGAGTRLSVL.